The 15 T cell receptor beta chains below all came from one sample that was sequenced in a study of T cell repertoires in cytomegalovirus infection. TCRdb itself ran the reads through MiXCR, one entry per CDR3 protein. The sample has about half a million distinct CDR3 sequences, 40% to 50% seen once; the top ten hold 35% to 50%. The antigens for these receptors are not known. Sequencing used cultured PBMCs, obtained from culture after CMV antigen stimulation. The source of these receptors is a human donor in good health (CMV status not recorded). Some clones in this sample may be carry-over from other donors' samples.

This chain links TRBV7-6 with TRBJ1-6; tentatively, D is TRBD1 (5 bases). The germline gives CDR1 SGHVS, CDR2 FNYEAQ. V was pared by 5 bases and J by 6 bases, with 14 bases between. The CDR3 contains 15 residues. The CDR3 protein is CASSPGTGGNSPLHF. In DNA, the CDR3 is TGTGCCAGCAGCCCAGGGACGGGGGGTAATTCACCCCTCCACTTT. Complete variable domain (other parts from reference TRBV7-6 and TRBJ1-6): GAGVSQSPRYKVTKRGQDVALRCDPISGHVSLYWYRQALGQGPEFLTYFNYEAQQDKSGLPNDRFSAERPEGSISTLTIQRTEQRDSAMYRCASSPGTGGNSPLHFGNGTRLTVT.

This clonotype was recorded a few times. This chain links TRBV6-5 with TRBJ1-2; D is unresolved. In germline, CDR1 is MNHEY, CDR2 SVGAGI. Trimming took off 5 bases at V and 0 bases at J, with 7 bases between the two ends. This CDR3 region has 13 residues. CDR3 in amino acids: CASSRTTNYGYTF. CDR3 DNA sequence: TGTGCCAGCAGTCGCACTACTAACTATGGCTACACCTTC.

This clonotype has just a few counts. The rearrangement links TRBV7-2 to TRBJ2-7; 11 nucleotides align to TRBD2. Trimming took 6 bases from V and 3 from J; bases not matched to a gene: 7. Germline V lookup: CDR1 SGHTA, CDR2 FQGNSA. This CDR3 comprises 15 residues. The DNA of the CDR3 is TGTGCCAGCAGACCCAAGACTAGCGGGGTCTACGAGCAGTACTTC. Translation: CASRPKTSGVYEQYF.

This chain joins TRBV7-8 and TRBJ2-7; 10 bases match TRBD2. The length of the CDR3 is 15 residues. Trimming cost V 4 bases and J 3 bases; bases outside gene matches: 6. Germline CDR1 reads SGHVS; CDR2 reads FQNEAQ. DNA for the CDR3: TGTGCCAGCAGCTGGACTAGCGGACCCTACTACGAGCAGTACTTC. It specifies CASSWTSGPYYEQYF.

The CDR3 protein is CSVVGGLPYQETQYF. CDR3 DNA sequence: TGCAGCGTTGTGGGGGGGCTTCCCTACCAAGAGACCCAGTACTTC. The gene calls are TRBV29-1 and TRBJ2-5; perhaps TRBD2 as D (7 bases). The CDR3 consists of 15 residues. Trimming removed 4 bases from V and 0 bases from J, with 15 bases in between. Germline CDR1 is SQVTM and CDR2 is ANQGSEA.

The chain joins TRBV19 to TRBJ2-1, with D perhaps TRBD2 (6 bases). V was pared by 6 bases and J by 0 bases, with 12 bases between. In germline, CDR1 is LNHDA, CDR2 SQIVND (reference sequence). The CDR3 runs 15 residues. The CDR3 reads CASREGGTSYNEQFF. CDR3 DNA sequence: TGTGCCAGTAGGGAGGGAGGAACCTCCTACAATGAGCAGTTCTTC.

The rearrangement joins TRBV15 to TRBJ2-3; D call uncertain. Trimming stripped 1 base from V and 4 bases from J, with 6 bases between. The CDR3 totals 13 residues. Germline V gives CDR1 LNHNV, CDR2 YYDKDF (reference sequence). The CDR3 protein is CATSRGGPDTQYF. DNA of the CDR3: TGTGCCACCAGCAGAGGTGGCCCAGATACGCAGTATTTT.

This clonotype was seen once. The rearrangement links TRBV27 to TRBJ1-2; TRBD1 agrees at 8 bases. The V and J ends lost 8 bases and 13 bases, in that order; junction bases with no gene match: 18. CDR1 and CDR2 from the germline V gene are MNHEY and SMNVEV (reference sequence). The CDR3 is made up of 14 amino acids. The CDR3 DNA reads TGTGCCAGCGCTCCATTGGGGCAGGGGGCATATCCCACCTTC. Protein: CASAPLGQGAYPTF.

This clonotype was recorded a few times. The chain uses TRBV7-2 and TRBJ2-5; D is unclear. This CDR3 spans 13 amino acids. Trimming took off 7 bases at V and 3 bases at J, with 12 bases between the two ends. Germline V gene lookup returns CDR1 SGHTA and CDR2 FQGNSA. The CDR3: CASTLGGEETQYF. CDR3 sequence (DNA): TGTGCCAGCACCCTAGGTGGGGAAGAGACCCAGTACTTC.

This clonotype was observed at least ten times. The chain uses TRBV7-2 and TRBJ2-1; maybe TRBD2 (5 bases). Germline V gene lookup returns CDR1 SGHTA and CDR2 FQGNSA. Trimming removed 0 bases from V and 3 bases from J, with 6 bases in between. The CDR3 spans 14 residues. CDR3 sequence: CASSLARGYNEQFF. The CDR3 DNA reads as TGTGCCAGCAGCTTAGCCCGGGGCTACAATGAGCAGTTCTTC.

J is TRBJ2-1 and V is TRBV5-5; TRBD1 matches at 8 bases. The junction had 3 bases not matched to a gene; V was cut back by 4 bases and J by 0 bases. This CDR3 is built from 15 residues. The germline V gene encodes CDR1 SGHKS and CDR2 YYEKEE (reference sequence). CDR3 DNA: TGTGCCAGCAGCGAAGACAGGGGCTCCTACAATGAGCAGTTCTTC. Encoded protein: CASSEDRGSYNEQFF.

This clonotype turned up a few times. The gene calls are TRBV6-1 and TRBJ1-5; D call uncertain. CDR1 MNHNS and CDR2 SASEGT come from the germline V gene. Trimming took 10 bases from V and 4 from J, leaving 11 bases between them. CDR3 length: 12 amino acids. The CDR3 region has the DNA TGTGCCACCCGGGGTCCTAATCAGCCCCAGCATTTT. Translation gives CATRGPNQPQHF.

The rearrangement joins TRBV7-8 to TRBJ2-1; 7 bases align to TRBD1. J gave up 1 base and V 1 base, and 4 bases lay outside the gene matches. From germline, CDR1 is SGHVS and CDR2 FQNEAQ. CDR3 size: 16 residues. The CDR3 DNA follows: TGTGCCAGCAGCTTAGTGGAGGACAGGTCCTACAATGAGCAGTTCTTC. As protein: CASSLVEDRSYNEQFF.

The genes are TRBV7-9 and TRBJ1-2; D remains unclear. The V gene lost 1 base and the J gene lost 7 bases, with 7 bases spanning the gap. CDR3 length: 12 amino acids. Per the germline V gene, CDR1 is SEHNR and CDR2 is FQNEAQ (reference sequence). The CDR3 nucleotides read TGTGCCAGCAGCTTAGGGGTCCGTGGCTACACCTTC. Its protein product is CASSLGVRGYTF.

A remark on this clonotype: The germline gene is not matched at one end of the junction; a read error may be the cause. The V and J genes are TRBV4-1 and TRBJ2-3, with 9 bases identical to TRBD2. Germline V gene lookup returns CDR1 MGHRA and CDR2 YSYEKL. This CDR3 region has 16 residues. The CDR3 loop is CASSRLTSGPTDTQYF. For the CDR3, the DNA is TGTGCCAGCAGCCGGTTGACTAGCGGCCCCACAGATACGCAGTATTTT.